Presented here are 24 T cell receptor beta chains from one specimen sequenced in a study of siplizumab effects on memory and regulatory T cells. Clones were read by immunoSEQ multiplex PCR, and TCRdb kept only the in-frame ones, dropping some. This sample has tens of thousands of clones, with 90% to 98% found just once. Sequencing used naive CD8+ T cells sorted from blood. The receptors here all came from a human donor in good health.

The chain recombines TRBV7-9 with TRBJ2-1, with TRBD2 matching over 7 bases. Trimming cost V 0 bases and J 8 bases; bases outside gene matches: 4. Germline V lookup: CDR1 SEHNR, CDR2 FQNEAQ (reference sequence). CDR3 length: 14 amino acids. CDR3 residues: CASSLAGGSDEQFF. CDR3 in DNA: TGTGCCAGCAGCTTAGCGGGGGGGTCCGATGAGCAGTTCTTC.

The chain carries TRBV27 and TRBJ1-1, with TRBD1 matching 8 bases. V dropped 6 bases and J dropped 1; count of bases not matched to a gene: 7. This CDR3 is 15 amino acids long. The germline V gene encodes CDR1 MNHEY and CDR2 SMNVEV (reference sequence). The CDR3, as DNA: TGTGCCAGCAGGACAGGGGTGTGGGGGAACACTGAAGCTTTCTTT. As protein: CASRTGVWGNTEAFF.

This sequence joins TRBV9 and TRBJ1-1; D gene unclear. Trimming left V 6 bases short and J 3 bases short, with 18 bases between. Per the germline V gene, CDR1 is SGDLS and CDR2 is YYNGEE. The CDR3 has 15 amino acids. In DNA form, the CDR3 reads TGTGCCAGCACCCTAGGGTCGGGGTGGGACACTGAAGCTTTCTTT. Translated: CASTLGSGWDTEAFF.

The rearrangement joins TRBV5-6 to TRBJ1-2, with D hard to call. The CDR3 consists of 14 residues. The V and J ends lost 3 bases and 3 bases respectively, with 12 bases between them. Germline assignment: CDR1 SGHDT and CDR2 YYEEEE. The chain's CDR3 is CASSWPSTHYGYTF. DNA for the CDR3: TGTGCCAGCAGCTGGCCCTCGACCCACTATGGCTACACCTTC.

V is TRBV27 and J is TRBJ2-3; 8 bases match TRBD2. Germline CDR1 MNHEY, CDR2 SMNVEV (reference sequence). Trimming at V came to 6 bases and at J to 2 bases, leaving 7 bases not matched to a gene. This CDR3 is 15 amino acids long. CDR3 sequence reads: CASRWGGGTTDTQYF. CDR3 sequence (DNA): TGTGCCAGCAGGTGGGGCGGGGGGACCACAGATACGCAGTATTTT.

The chain combines TRBV6-6 with TRBJ2-7; maybe TRBD2 (5 bases). The germline gives CDR1 MNHNY, CDR2 SVGAGI (reference sequence). Trimming stripped 0 bases from V and 2 bases from J, with 5 bases between. The CDR3 spans 13 residues. The CDR3 protein is CASSYSGAYEQYF. The CDR3 bases are TGTGCCAGCAGTTACTCGGGAGCCTACGAGCAGTACTTC.

V usage is TRBV7-6 and J usage is TRBJ1-2; perhaps TRBD1 as D (6 bases). This CDR3 has 13 residues. The V gene lost 1 base and the J gene lost 6 bases, with 9 bases spanning the gap. CDR1 is SGHVS, CDR2 FNYEAQ, per germline. CDR3 coding DNA: TGTGCCAGCAGCTTAGGGGGGGGCGATGGCTACACCTTC. This translates into CASSLGGGDGYTF.

This chain connects TRBV14 to TRBJ2-3, with D possibly being TRBD1 (5 bases). The CDR3 is 19 residues long. V lost 4 bases, J lost 0 bases, and 23 bases lay in between. Germline V gives CDR1 SGHDN, CDR2 FVKESK. CDR3 sequence: CASSPDNLILETSTDTQYF. The CDR3 DNA reads as TGTGCCAGCAGCCCGGACAACCTAATTTTAGAGACTAGCACAGATACGCAGTATTTT.

The gene calls are TRBV4-1 and TRBJ1-5; D ambiguous. CDR1 and CDR2 (germline): MGHRA, YSYEKL. The CDR3 is made up of 14 amino acids. Trimming removed 4 bases from V and 5 bases from J, with 12 bases in between. The CDR3 bases are TGCGCCAGCAGCCTACGTAGGGCGGATCAGCCCCAGCATTTT. Protein: CASSLRRADQPQHF.

The chain combines TRBV27 with TRBJ1-2, with TRBD1 matching over 7 bases. This CDR3 region has 13 residues. Trimming removed 0 bases from V and 8 bases from J; junction bases left unmatched: 3. The germline CDR1 and CDR2 sequences are MNHEY and SMNVEV (reference sequence). DNA of the CDR3: TGTGCCAGCAGTTTATCACAGGACAGGGGCTACACCTTC. Translating it yields CASSLSQDRGYTF.

The chain joins TRBV7-9 to TRBJ1-1; no definite D call. This CDR3 comprises 12 residues. Per germline, CDR1 SEHNR and CDR2 FQNEAQ (reference sequence). Trimming removed 4 bases at V and 6 bases at J, with 9 bases between. CDR3 bases: TGTGCCAGCAGCTCGGACGGGGCTGAAGCTTTCTTT. It codes for CASSSDGAEAFF. Supplemented by reference TRBV7-9 and TRBJ1-1, the full variable domain reads DTGVSQNPRHKITKRGQNVTFRCDPISEHNRLYWYRQTLGQGPEFLTYFQNEAQLEKSRLLSDRFSAERPKGSFSTLEIQRTEQGDSAMYLCASSSDGAEAFFGQGTRLTVV.

V gene TRBV10-1 combines with J gene TRBJ2-1, with 11 bases lining up with TRBD2. V trimming: 8 bases; J trimming: 5 bases; junction bases outside the gene matches: 5. The CDR3 length is 14 residues. Germline CDR1 WNHNN, CDR2 SYGVQD (reference sequence). In DNA, the CDR3 is TGCGCCAGCCAACTAGCGGGGGACAACAATGAGCAGTTCTTC. Amino acids: CASQLAGDNNEQFF.

The chain joins TRBV2 to TRBJ2-7, with D possibly matching TRBD2 (6 bases). V lost 3 bases to trimming and J lost 1 base, with 16 bases between them. Germline V gene sequence: CDR1 SNHLY, CDR2 FYNNEI. The CDR3 totals 16 residues. CDR3 protein: CASSEDWGVGSYEQYF. The CDR3 DNA reads TGTGCCAGCAGTGAGGATTGGGGGGTTGGGTCCTACGAGCAGTACTTC.

CDR3: CASSLYSGTNTEAFF. CDR3 DNA sequence: TGTGCCAGCAGTTTATATTCAGGGACGAACACTGAAGCTTTCTTT. The V and J genes are TRBV27 and TRBJ1-1; tentative D call: TRBD1 (5 bases). Germline CDR1 is MNHEY and CDR2 is SMNVEV (reference sequence). Trimming shortened V by 1 base and J by 1 base, and 10 bases separated the two germline ends. The length of the CDR3 is 15 residues.

This chain joins TRBV2 and TRBJ2-4; TRBD2 agrees at 7 bases. Germline assignment: CDR1 SNHLY and CDR2 FYNNEI. The CDR3 covers 12 residues. With 7 bases clipped from V and 8 bases from J, the junction kept 5 bases outside the gene matches. This CDR3 is CASIEGRDIQYF. The CDR3 DNA is TGTGCCAGCATAGAAGGGAGGGACATTCAGTACTTC.

The chain joins TRBV5-6 to TRBJ2-7; the D gene is possibly TRBD1 (5 bases). The CDR3 totals 13 residues. Trimming cost V 4 bases and J 3 bases, with 11 bases left between them. Per germline, CDR1 SGHDT and CDR2 YYEEEE. This CDR3 is CASSTGHSYEQYF. CDR3 coding DNA: TGTGCCAGCAGCACAGGACATAGCTACGAGCAGTACTTC.

The rearrangement uses TRBV5-6 and TRBJ2-1; the match to TRBD1 covers 7 bases. Germline CDR1 reads SGHDT; CDR2 reads YYEEEE. This CDR3 is built from 15 residues. The trim removed 4 bases at V and 12 bases at J, leaving 16 bases unmatched. The DNA of the CDR3 is TGTGCCAGCAGCACACGCCGGGACAGCATAGTTGGGCAGTTCTTC. It codes for CASSTRRDSIVGQFF.

The chain employs TRBV5-4 and TRBJ2-1, with D possibly matching TRBD2 (6 bases). Germline V gene data show CDR1 as SGHNT and CDR2 as YYREEE (reference sequence). The germline V and J ends were trimmed by 3 bases and 10 bases, with 17 bases remaining between them. This CDR3 contains 14 residues. CDR3: CASSSSEGPGEQFF. Here the CDR3 DNA reads TGTGCCAGCAGCTCTAGCGAGGGGCCGGGGGAGCAGTTCTTC.

The V call is TRBV4-1, the J call TRBJ1-1, with TRBD1 identical over 8 bases. Germline lookup yields CDR1 MGHRA and CDR2 YSYEKL. The V and J ends lost 5 bases and 3 bases, in that order; junction bases with no gene match: 5. The CDR3 is made up of 14 amino acids. CDR3 bases: TGCGCCAGCAGCTTGGGACAGGACCACACTGAAGCTTTCTTT. This translates into CASSLGQDHTEAFF.

The chain links TRBV6-5 to TRBJ2-7; D may be TRBD2 (6 bases). In germline, CDR1 is MNHEY, CDR2 SVGAGI. V gave up 0 bases and J gave up 4 bases, with 16 bases separating them. The CDR3 length is 16 residues. The CDR3 DNA sequence: TGTGCCAGCAGTTACTCGGGGGGTAGTATCGCGTACGAGCAGTACTTC. Translated: CASSYSGGSIAYEQYF.

This clone has a single count. The rearrangement uses TRBV6-1 and TRBJ1-1, with D hard to call. The germline CDR1 and CDR2 sequences are MNHNS and SASEGT. V was shortened by 3 bases and J by 1 base, with 9 bases between the two germline ends. The CDR3 has 14 residues. CDR3 sequence: CASSDNRPNTEAFF. The CDR3 DNA is TGTGCCAGCAGTGACAATAGGCCGAACACTGAAGCTTTCTTT.

The rearrangement links TRBV29-1 to TRBJ1-1; TRBD1 matches at 7 bases. The ends lost 1 base at V and 5 bases at J; junction bases unmatched: 10. Germline V gives CDR1 SQVTM, CDR2 ANQGSEA. The CDR3 loop spans 15 amino acids. The CDR3 DNA is TGCAGCGTTGAAGGGAAAGGCAGGGGGAGGACTGAAGCTTTCTTT. Translation: CSVEGKGRGRTEAFF.

The rearrangement joins TRBV28 to TRBJ2-1, with 7 nucleotides matching TRBD1. This CDR3 is 12 amino acids long. Germline CDR1 and CDR2: MDHEN and SYDVKM. V trimming: 6 bases; J trimming: 7 bases; junction bases outside the gene matches: 3. The DNA for the CDR3 is TGTGCCAGCAGCCTACAGGGGAATGAGCAGTTCTTC. This translates into CASSLQGNEQFF.

DNA of the CDR3: TGTGCCAGCAGCCCGGGACAGGGCGTCGACGAGCAGTACTTC. Translating it yields CASSPGQGVDEQYF. This chain connects TRBV7-7 to TRBJ2-7; 9 bases map to TRBD1. V shed 5 bases and J 5 bases; nucleotides not matched to a gene: 7. The CDR3 consists of 14 residues. CDR1 is SSHAT, CDR2 FNYEAQ, per germline (reference sequence).